This entry features one T cell receptor (beta chain) sequence. The CDR3 sequence is 14 residues long. Trimming shortened V by 7 bases and J by 6 bases, and 15 bases separated the two germline ends. Germline V gives CDR1 SGHVS, CDR2 FQNEAQ. The sample belongs to a study of blood T cell repertoires in COVID-19. Sequenced by immunoSEQ multiplex PCR; TCRdb stores in-frame clones only, minus some. The sample gives some 300,000 clones, approximately 88% of which show up once; over 6% is in the top ten. The V call is TRBV7-8, the J call TRBJ1-4, with D possibly TRBD1 on 6 matching bases. What was sequenced was peripheral blood. The receptor comes from a woman aged 25-40 years who had recovered from COVID-19. In DNA form, the CDR3 reads TGTGCCAGCACCCCTACTTACAGGGATGAAAAACTGTTTTTT. This gives the protein CASTPTYRDEKLFF.